This T cell receptor (beta chain) stems from a study of cytomegalovirus exposure and HLA in healthy donors. PCR used 60 Vbeta primers and 13 Jbeta primers. Generated by immunoSEQ multiplex PCR, the TCRdb table keeps only in-frame clones and is missing some. The sample shows about 130,000 clones, and approximately 1.7% sits with its ten largest clones. This CDR3 has 16 amino acids. Germline values: CDR1 SGHTA, CDR2 FQGNSA. Germline trimming cut 2 bases from V and 3 bases from J; bases unmatched to any gene: 6. Study-wide results and caveats: Cytomegalovirus association was listed for 150 to 200 TCR beta chains. HLA-A and HLA-B allele assignments for most subjects were reportedly predicted accurately using TCR beta sequences. Beyond CMV serostatus, there was no information to go on about immune exposure. Association of about 17,000 TCR beta sequences with HLA alleles was found at 0.05 false discovery rate in a later analysis.

As concerns this clone: Antigen specificity is unknown.

The sequence came from a man younger than 35 in good health and CMV-seronegative. Sample: PBMCs. The chain carries TRBV7-2 and TRBJ2-2; 7 bases agree with TRBD1. In DNA form, the CDR3 reads TGTGCCAGCAGCTTAAATCAGGGGGTGGACACCGGGGAGCTGTTTTTT. It translates to CASSLNQGVDTGELFF.